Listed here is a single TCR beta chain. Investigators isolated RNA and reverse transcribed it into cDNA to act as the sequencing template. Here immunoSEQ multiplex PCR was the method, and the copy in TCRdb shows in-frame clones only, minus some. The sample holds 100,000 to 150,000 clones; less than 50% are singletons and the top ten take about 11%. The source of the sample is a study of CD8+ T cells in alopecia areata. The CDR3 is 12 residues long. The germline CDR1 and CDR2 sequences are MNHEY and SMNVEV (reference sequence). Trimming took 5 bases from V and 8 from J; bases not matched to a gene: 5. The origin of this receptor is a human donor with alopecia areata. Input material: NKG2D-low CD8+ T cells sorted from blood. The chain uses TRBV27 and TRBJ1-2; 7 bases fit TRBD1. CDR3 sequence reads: CASSSDRVGYTF. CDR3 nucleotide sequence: TGTGCCAGCAGTAGCGACAGGGTGGGCTACACCTTC.